The clone carrying this T cell receptor (beta chain) appeared many times. This specimen comes from a study of T cell repertoires in cytomegalovirus infection. TCRdb fed the reads into MiXCR, producing one record per CDR3 protein. The sample lists approximately 76,000 distinct CDR3 sequences; 3.7% were seen once. CDR3 length equals 15 residues. Trimming removed 6 bases from V and 0 bases from J, with 15 bases in between. Germline CDR1 is SEHNR and CDR2 is FQNEAQ (reference sequence). The receptor was isolated from a human donor in good health (CMV status not recorded). Some clones in this sample may be carry-over from other donors' samples. The material sequenced was PBMCs. The J gene is TRBJ2-7, the V gene TRBV7-9; D is possibly TRBD1 or TRBD2 (5 bases each). CDR3 nucleotides: TGTGCCAGCAGTCCCAGGTCAGGGAGCTCCTACGAGCAGTACTTC. Its translation is CASSPRSGSSYEQYF.